This passage covers 32 T cell receptor beta chains from one sample sequenced in a study of long-term antiretroviral therapy in people with HIV. Survey-level immunoSEQ v3.0 assays were run. The protocol was immunoSEQ multiplex PCR, while the TCRdb copy is restricted to in-frame clones and leaves out a portion. The sample holds around 32,000 clones, approximately 90% seen once. Here the sequenced sample was unsorted PBMCs, taken 3.2 years before starting antiretroviral therapy. These TCRs come from a man in his fifties or sixties with HIV.

J is TRBJ2-5 and V is TRBV6-6, with 9 nucleotides matching TRBD1. This CDR3 is 15 amino acids long. Per the germline V gene, CDR1 is MNHNY and CDR2 is SVGAGI (reference sequence). After removal of 5 bases from V and 0 bases from J, the junction contained 4 bases not matched to a gene. CDR3 DNA: TGTGCCAGCAGTCCCGGACAGGGGCACCAAGAGACCCAGTACTTC. It yields the protein CASSPGQGHQETQYF.

This clone is termed medium-sized. This chain links TRBV18 with TRBJ2-2; D is ambiguous. Germline V gene data show CDR1 as KGHSH and CDR2 as LQKENI. The V end was cut by 1 base, the J end by 4 bases, with 13 bases between. The CDR3 spans 16 residues. CDR3 DNA sequence: TGTGCCAGCTCACCACTCGCCCACTGGGGCACCGGGGAGCTGTTTTTT. It specifies CASSPLAHWGTGELFF.

V gene TRBV5-6 combines with J gene TRBJ1-2, with 8 bases lining up with TRBD1. The CDR3 is made up of 18 amino acids. Germline V gives CDR1 SGHDT, CDR2 YYEEEE. V dropped 0 bases and J dropped 0; count of bases not matched to a gene: 10. The CDR3, as DNA: TGTGCCAGCAGCTTGGGGCTCGCGACAGGGGCGGCTAACTATGGCTACACCTTC. This encodes CASSLGLATGAANYGYTF.

In DNA form, the CDR3 reads TGCGCCAGCAGCTTGGTGGGTGAAGCTTTCTTT. Its translation: CASSLVGEAFF. The chain employs TRBV5-1 and TRBJ1-1; no clear D gene. Germline V lookup: CDR1 SGHRS, CDR2 YFSETQ. Trimming left V 0 bases short and J 7 bases short, with 4 bases between. The CDR3 loop spans 11 amino acids.

The CDR3 DNA follows: TGCGCCAGCAGGACCTCAGGGGATACGCAGTATTTT. Translated, it gives CASRTSGDTQYF. This chain uses TRBV10-2 with TRBJ2-3, with a weak D call TRBD1 (5 bases). The germline gives CDR1 WSHSY, CDR2 SAAADI. V lost 6 bases and J 6 bases, leaving 10 bases between the germline ends. This CDR3 comprises 12 residues.

This clone was recorded only once. J is TRBJ2-3 and V is TRBV27; the match to TRBD2 covers 12 bases. V was clipped by 1 base and J by 2 bases; unmatched bases: 13. The CDR3 totals 20 residues. The germline gives CDR1 MNHEY, CDR2 SMNVEV (reference sequence). This chain's CDR3 is CASSLFGLAGGLVDTDTQYF. CDR3 nucleotides: TGTGCCAGCAGTTTATTTGGGCTAGCGGGGGGGCTGGTGGACACAGATACGCAGTATTTT.

The J gene is TRBJ1-3, the V gene TRBV11-2; weak D call: TRBD1 (5 bases). This CDR3 is built from 15 residues. The germline V and J ends were trimmed by 2 bases and 0 bases, with 8 bases remaining between them. Germline assignment: CDR1 SGHAT and CDR2 FQNNGV. CDR3 DNA sequence: TGTGCCAGCAGCTTACAGGGTTTCTCTGGAAACACCATATATTTT. Translating it yields CASSLQGFSGNTIYF.

V usage is TRBV6-5 and J usage is TRBJ1-1; perhaps TRBD1 as D (5 bases). CDR3 size: 15 residues. Trimming took 4 bases from V and 4 from J, leaving 16 bases between them. Germline CDR1 MNHEY, CDR2 SVGAGI. The CDR3 nucleotides are TGTGCCAGCAGTTCCAGGTTTACGGGGGGCACTGAAGCTTTCTTT. Encoded protein: CASSSRFTGGTEAFF.

This chain links TRBV6-5 with TRBJ2-7; 8 nucleotides line up with TRBD1. Trimming at V came to 6 bases and at J to 1 base, leaving 5 bases not matched to a gene. The CDR3 is 14 amino acids. Germline loops: CDR1 MNHEY, CDR2 SVGAGI. The CDR3 protein is CASRSQGASYEQYF. CDR3 nucleotide sequence: TGTGCCAGCAGGTCCCAGGGGGCGTCCTACGAGCAGTACTTC.

The chain is built from TRBV11-1 and TRBJ1-2; D not certain. V gave up 1 base and J gave up 5 bases, with 8 bases separating them. Germline V gene lookup returns CDR1 SGHAT and CDR2 FQDESV (reference sequence). There are 13 residues in the CDR3. This CDR3 is CASSLDRTYGYTF. The CDR3 DNA follows: TGTGCCAGCAGCTTAGACCGGACGTATGGCTACACCTTC. The full variable domain, in which reference TRBV11-1 and TRBJ1-2 provide the parts outside the CDR3, is EAEVAQSPRYKITEKSQAVAFWCDPISGHATLYWYRQILGQGPELLVQFQDESVVDDSQLPKDRFSAERLKGVDSTLKIQPAELGDSAMYLCASSLDRTYGYTFGSGTRLTVV.

This chain links TRBV19 with TRBJ2-7; D gene uncertain. Trimming left V 4 bases short and J 0 bases short, with 13 bases between. The CDR3 has 15 residues. Looked up from germline, CDR1 is LNHDA and CDR2 is SQIVND (reference sequence). In DNA form, the CDR3 reads TGTGCCAGTAGTACCCCAGCTCTAGGCTCCTACGAGCAGTACTTC. It specifies CASSTPALGSYEQYF.

The J gene is TRBJ1-4, the V gene TRBV21-1; TRBD1 was called by the table and not checked on the DNA. TRBV21-1 represents a pseudogene. This CDR3 comprises 24 residues. The CDR3 DNA reads TGTGCCAGCAGCAAACGGAGTGGGAGGTCTAACGCCCCCGGGACAGAAGATAGCCGCGAAAAACTGTTTTTT. The encoded protein is CASSKRSGRSNAPGTEDSREKLFF.

The chain recombines TRBV30 with TRBJ1-1, with 7 positions matching TRBD1. Germline CDR1 GTSNPN, CDR2 SVGIG (reference sequence). The CDR3 has 13 residues. The ends lost 4 bases at V and 3 bases at J; junction bases unmatched: 5. CDR3 residues: CAWMSGGYTEAFF. In DNA form, the CDR3 reads TGTGCCTGGATGTCAGGGGGTTACACTGAAGCTTTCTTT.

J is TRBJ1-1 and V is TRBV9, with TRBD1 as a possible D gene (6 bases). V was trimmed by 3 bases and J by 0 bases, leaving 12 bases between them. Per the germline V gene, CDR1 is SGDLS and CDR2 is YYNGEE. The CDR3 length is 15 residues. The CDR3 DNA reads TGTGCCAGCAGCGCCGAGGGGGGTATGAACACTGAAGCTTTCTTT. Residues: CASSAEGGMNTEAFF. Supplemented by reference TRBV9 and TRBJ1-1, the full variable domain reads DSGVTQTPKHLITATGQRVTLRCSPRSGDLSVYWYQQSLDQGLQFLIQYYNGEERAKGNILERFSAQQFPDLHSELNLSSLELGDSALYFCASSAEGGMNTEAFFGQGTRLTVV.

The rearrangement links TRBV29-1 to TRBJ1-4, with a tentative D call TRBD1 (5 bases). In germline, CDR1 is SQVTM, CDR2 ANQGSEA. This CDR3 comprises 13 residues. Trimming pared 2 bases from V and 5 bases from J, leaving 9 bases between. The CDR3 protein is CSVERQPNEKLFF. DNA of the CDR3: TGCAGCGTTGAAAGACAGCCCAATGAAAAACTGTTTTTT.

The CDR3 loop reads CASSLGLAVRETQYF. The CDR3 DNA is TGCGCCAGCAGCTTGGGACTAGCGGTCCGAGAGACCCAGTACTTC. This chain connects TRBV5-1 to TRBJ2-5; 9 nucleotides line up with TRBD2. The V gene end was trimmed by 0 bases and the J gene end by 4 bases; junction bases not matched to a gene: 4. The germline V gene has CDR1 SGHRS and CDR2 YFSETQ. This CDR3 comprises 15 residues.

This chain links TRBV7-2 with TRBJ2-7; 7 bases agree with TRBD2. Germline CDR1 reads SGHTA; CDR2 reads FQGNSA. This CDR3 region has 15 residues. After removal of 2 bases from V and 5 bases from J, the junction contained 9 bases not matched to a gene. The CDR3 DNA follows: TGTGCCAGCAGCTTACCCGGGACTAAGTCCCACGAGCAGTACTTC. The encoded protein is CASSLPGTKSHEQYF.

The chain combines TRBV7-8 with TRBJ2-1; TRBD2 might be the D (6 bases). The V and J ends lost 0 bases and 7 bases respectively, with 7 bases between them. The CDR3 is 13 residues long. Germline loops: CDR1 SGHVS, CDR2 FQNEAQ. CDR3 coding DNA: TGTGCCAGCAGCTTAGCGGGGGGAAATGAGCAGTTCTTC. Translation gives CASSLAGGNEQFF.

J is TRBJ2-7 and V is TRBV5-5; the match to TRBD1 covers 9 bases. In germline, CDR1 is SGHKS, CDR2 YYEKEE (reference sequence). This CDR3 has 15 amino acids. After removal of 0 bases from V and 3 bases from J, the junction contained 4 bases not matched to a gene. CDR3 sequence reads: CASSLGGTGNYEQYF. The CDR3 nucleotides are TGTGCCAGCAGCTTGGGCGGGACAGGGAACTACGAGCAGTACTTC.

This sequence joins TRBV28 and TRBJ1-5; D possibly corresponds to TRBD1 (6 bases). V lost 6 bases and J lost 6, with 15 bases in between. The CDR3 is 14 amino acids. Germline V gene lookup returns CDR1 MDHEN and CDR2 SYDVKM. CDR3 amino acids: CASSQTGGSQPQHF. The CDR3 region has the DNA TGTGCCAGCAGCCAGACAGGCGGGAGTCAGCCCCAGCATTTT.

The J gene is TRBJ2-1, the V gene TRBV4-1; D uncertain. V lost 0 bases to trimming and J lost 5 bases, with 8 bases between them. Germline lookup yields CDR1 MGHRA and CDR2 YSYEKL. There are 14 residues in the CDR3. The DNA of the CDR3 is TGCGCCAGCAGCCAAGATCCCCAGAACAATGAGCAGTTCTTC. Its translation: CASSQDPQNNEQFF.

The chain uses TRBV5-8 and TRBJ2-5; D call uncertain. This CDR3 is built from 12 residues. The V gene's germline CDR1 is SGHTS and CDR2 YDEGEE. V was pared by 3 bases and J by 7 bases, with 10 bases between. The CDR3 loop reads CASSSPPGTQYF. In nucleotides, the CDR3 is TGTGCCAGCAGCTCCCCTCCCGGGACCCAGTACTTC.

The chain joins TRBV4-1 to TRBJ1-5; no definite D call. Trimming took 2 bases from V and 0 from J, leaving 8 bases between them. Germline CDR1 MGHRA, CDR2 YSYEKL. CDR3 size: 15 residues. The CDR3 coding sequence is TGCGCCAGCAGCCAATTGCGGAATAGCAATCAGCCCCAGCATTTT. Translating it yields CASSQLRNSNQPQHF.

The V and J genes are TRBV11-2 and TRBJ2-7; D gene unclear. CDR3 length: 13 residues. Germline CDR1 is SGHAT and CDR2 is FQNNGV. Trimming pared 5 bases from V and 2 bases from J, leaving 10 bases between. CDR3: CASSPWRPYEQYF. The DNA of the CDR3 is TGTGCCAGCAGCCCTTGGCGACCCTACGAGCAGTACTTC.

This clone has just a few counts. This chain uses TRBV5-4 with TRBJ1-5; 8 bases fit TRBD1. The CDR3 is made up of 16 amino acids. With 4 bases clipped from V and 5 bases from J, the junction kept 11 bases outside the gene matches. Looked up from germline, CDR1 is SGHNT and CDR2 is YYREEE (reference sequence). CDR3 sequence (DNA): TGTGCCAGCAGCCTCGTTACAGGGGGTTTGGATCAGCCCCAGCATTTT. The encoded protein is CASSLVTGGLDQPQHF.

The chain carries TRBV5-8 and TRBJ1-3; D unclear. Trimming took off 3 bases at V and 2 bases at J, with 6 bases between the two ends. This CDR3 spans 13 amino acids. Germline CDR1 SGHTS, CDR2 YDEGEE. CDR3 amino acids: CASSWEPGNTIYF. The CDR3 coding sequence is TGTGCCAGCAGCTGGGAACCTGGAAACACCATATATTTT.

This chain connects TRBV7-8 to TRBJ2-2; no definite D call. The CDR3 contains 20 residues. With 2 bases removed from V and 2 bases from J, the gap between germline ends came to 24 bases. Germline V gene lookup returns CDR1 SGHVS and CDR2 FQNEAQ. This CDR3 reads CASSLSSTGPRESNTGELFF. The CDR3 DNA follows: TGTGCCAGCAGCTTATCCTCAACCGGACCGCGAGAATCCAACACCGGGGAGCTGTTTTTT.

The chain combines TRBV15 with TRBJ1-2, with TRBD1 matching over 7 bases. The germline gives CDR1 LNHNV, CDR2 YYDKDF (reference sequence). V shed 4 bases, J shed 9 bases, and the junction held 14 bases outside the gene matches. CDR3 length: 15 residues. This CDR3 is CATSTIPRTGSSYTF. For the CDR3, the DNA is TGTGCCACCAGCACCATCCCCCGGACAGGCTCTAGCTACACCTTC.

The V and J genes are TRBV29-1 and TRBJ2-3; 11 bases match TRBD2. The CDR3 length is 16 residues. V shed 6 bases and J 5 bases; nucleotides not matched to a gene: 13. The germline V gene has CDR1 SQVTM and CDR2 ANQGSEA. This chain's CDR3 is CSVTGTLAGGIDTQYF. As DNA, the CDR3 is TGCAGCGTGACGGGGACCTTAGCGGGAGGGATAGATACGCAGTATTTT.

This chain links TRBV7-3 with TRBJ2-5; D may match TRBD1 or TRBD2 (6 bases each). From germline, CDR1 is SGHTA and CDR2 FQGTGA. V dropped 2 bases and J dropped 5 bases, with 24 bases sitting between them. The CDR3 is 18 residues long. The CDR3 loop is CASSLLGRGGSRTETQYF. The CDR3 coding sequence is TGTGCCAGCAGCTTATTGGGGCGAGGGGGGAGCCGCACCGAGACCCAGTACTTC.

This chain joins TRBV5-1 and TRBJ1-2; 7 nucleotides align to TRBD1. V lost 4 bases and J lost 2; bases outside the gene matches: 5. Germline V lookup: CDR1 SGHRS, CDR2 YFSETQ. The CDR3 runs to 14 residues. The CDR3 sequence is CASSMGQINYGYTF. For the CDR3, the DNA is TGCGCCAGCAGCATGGGACAGATCAACTATGGCTACACCTTC.

This rearrangement joins TRBV7-8 to TRBJ2-7; 7 bases are shared with TRBD2. Per germline, CDR1 SGHVS and CDR2 FQNEAQ. The CDR3 runs to 15 residues. V lost 3 bases and J lost 2; bases outside the gene matches: 7. CDR3 bases: TGTGCCAGCAGCTTTACTAGCGACACTCCCTACGAGCAGTACTTC. Its protein is CASSFTSDTPYEQYF.